These 21 T cell receptor beta chains were all obtained from the same sample, sequenced in a study of blood T cell repertoires in COVID-19. Libraries were prepared by immunoSEQ multiplex PCR; TCRdb keeps only in-frame clonotypes and omits some of them. The sample yields 400,000 to 500,000 clones, roughly 84% seen once. The source material was PBMCs or T cells enriched from blood (not recorded which). Receptors were obtained from a woman younger than 35 who had been exposed to COVID-19.

The chain is built from TRBV27 and TRBJ2-2; D is unclear. The V gene's germline CDR1 is MNHEY and CDR2 SMNVEV (reference sequence). The CDR3 has 12 residues. V lost 7 bases, J lost 6 bases, and 9 bases lay in between. The CDR3 DNA reads TGTGCCAGCAAGGAGATACCCGGGGAGCTGTTTTTT. Protein sequence: CASKEIPGELFF.

The genes are TRBV28 and TRBJ1-6; D might be TRBD1 (5 bases). This CDR3 spans 15 amino acids. Germline lookup yields CDR1 MDHEN and CDR2 SYDVKM. V was shortened by 6 bases and J by 10 bases, with 19 bases between the two germline ends. DNA for the CDR3: TGTGCCAGCAGCTCGCTCGTCAGGGTAGGGTCACCCCTCCACTTT. The encoded protein is CASSSLVRVGSPLHF.

With regard to this clone: Other DNA sequences from this sample encode an identical CDR3 as well. The chain recombines TRBV9 with TRBJ2-7; 10 bases are shared with TRBD1. In germline, CDR1 is SGDLS, CDR2 YYNGEE. The CDR3 totals 14 residues. Unmatched junction bases numbered 3, after V lost 3 bases and J lost 3 bases. CDR3 nucleotide sequence: TGTGCCAGCAGCGCTGGGACAGGGGACTACGAGCAGTACTTC. Its protein is CASSAGTGDYEQYF.

The rearrangement uses TRBV19 and TRBJ2-1; 15 bases fit TRBD2. The CDR3 is 18 residues long. Germline CDR1 is LNHDA and CDR2 is SQIVND (reference sequence). The junction had 9 bases not matched to a gene; V was cut back by 9 bases and J by 0 bases. CDR3 region: CASRTPGLAGGSYNEQFF. DNA of the CDR3: TGTGCCAGCCGGACACCGGGACTAGCGGGGGGCTCCTACAATGAGCAGTTCTTC.

The chain employs TRBV19 and TRBJ2-5; 10 nucleotides match TRBD2. Trimming at V came to 5 bases and at J to 5 bases, leaving 5 bases not matched to a gene. There are 14 residues in the CDR3. Germline-derived CDR1 and CDR2 are LNHDA and SQIVND (reference sequence). This CDR3 reads CASSGLAGGETQYF. CDR3 nucleotide sequence: TGTGCCAGTAGTGGGTTAGCGGGAGGTGAGACCCAGTACTTC. The full variable domain, its missing parts supplied by reference TRBV19 and TRBJ2-5, is DGGITQSPKYLFRKEGQNVTLSCEQNLNHDAMYWYRQDPGQGLRLIYYSQIVNDFQKGDIAEGYSVSREKKESFPLTVTSAQKNPTAFYLCASSGLAGGETQYFGPGTRLLVL.

This clone was picked up one time. The chain employs TRBV2 and TRBJ2-7, with 10 bases fitting TRBD2. The CDR3 runs 16 residues. Germline trimming cut 2 bases from V and 0 bases from J; bases unmatched to any gene: 4. Germline CDR1 SNHLY, CDR2 FYNNEI. The CDR3 DNA reads as TGTGCCAGCAGTGAAAATAGCGGGGGGATCTCCTACGAGCAGTACTTC. Translation gives CASSENSGGISYEQYF.

V and J are TRBV6-5 and TRBJ1-3; D unresolved. CDR3 size: 15 residues. V was shortened by 6 bases and J by 0 bases, with 12 bases between the two germline ends. CDR1 MNHEY and CDR2 SVGAGI come from the germline V gene. In nucleotides, the CDR3 is TGTGCCAGCAGGAGGGAGGAGCGCTCTGGAAACACCATATATTTT. The encoded protein is CASRREERSGNTIYF.

The V gene is TRBV7-2, the J gene TRBJ2-1; 8 bases agree with TRBD2. Losses at the gene ends were 6 bases for V and 7 bases for J; bases not matched to a gene: 11. The CDR3 is 15 residues long. Germline CDR1 reads SGHTA; CDR2 reads FQGNSA. The CDR3 region is CASRLDTSGRNEQFF. CDR3 nucleotide sequence: TGTGCCAGCAGACTTGACACTAGCGGCCGAAATGAGCAGTTCTTC.

The chain is built from TRBV28 and TRBJ2-3, with a tentative D call TRBD1 (5 bases). Trimming took off 5 bases at V and 0 bases at J, with 18 bases between the two ends. In germline, CDR1 is MDHEN, CDR2 SYDVKM. This CDR3 region has 17 residues. The CDR3 DNA is TGTGCCAGCAGTACCCCGGTCCCAGGGCCTAGCACAGATACGCAGTATTTT. Encoded protein: CASSTPVPGPSTDTQYF.

The chain employs TRBV10-3 and TRBJ1-2; maybe TRBD1 (5 bases). V lost 9 bases and J 4 bases, leaving 15 bases between the germline ends. CDR3 length equals 13 residues. Germline V gene data show CDR1 as ENHRY and CDR2 as SYGVKD. In DNA, the CDR3 is TGTGCCATTACACAGGATTCTAGCTATGGCTACACCTTC. It translates to CAITQDSSYGYTF.

The CDR3 coding sequence is TGTGCCAGCAGACCCCCGGTAGCGGGAACGAGAGAGACCCAGTACTTC. Protein product: CASRPPVAGTRETQYF. The V gene is TRBV9, the J gene TRBJ2-5, with TRBD2 identical over 8 bases. V dropped 5 bases and J dropped 4; count of bases not matched to a gene: 13. The germline CDR1 and CDR2 sequences are SGDLS and YYNGEE. This CDR3 region has 16 residues.

The chain links TRBV11-2 to TRBJ2-7; 8 positions match TRBD2. V was clipped by 3 bases and J by 2 bases; unmatched bases: 3. The germline V gene encodes CDR1 SGHAT and CDR2 FQNNGV. The CDR3 loop spans 14 amino acids. Here the CDR3 reads CASSFGGGTYEQYF. DNA for the CDR3: TGTGCCAGCAGCTTTGGCGGGGGGACCTACGAGCAGTACTTC.

This clone was counted a single time. Written as DNA, the CDR3 is TGTGCCACCAGTGGAATAGGCGGGAGCAATCAGCCCCAGCATTTT. Its translation: CATSGIGGSNQPQHF. This sequence joins TRBV24-1 and TRBJ1-5; D is ambiguous. The CDR3 is made up of 15 amino acids. Germline V gene sequence: CDR1 KGHDR, CDR2 SFDVKD. V shed 5 bases and J shed 1 base, with 11 bases lying between them.

V gene TRBV11-2 combines with J gene TRBJ2-1, with D possibly being TRBD1 (8 bases). CDR3 length: 15 amino acids. V lost 2 bases, J lost 9 bases, and 17 bases lay in between. Germline V gives CDR1 SGHAT, CDR2 FQNNGV. CDR3 in DNA: TGTGCCAGCAGCTTACAGGGGGCGTCGGGAGGTGAGCAGTTCTTC. Its protein is CASSLQGASGGEQFF.

This clone occurred once. The J gene is TRBJ1-1, the V gene TRBV7-9, with D maybe TRBD1 (5 bases). This CDR3 region has 13 residues. Germline V gives CDR1 SEHNR, CDR2 FQNEAQ (reference sequence). Trimming shortened V by 1 base and J by 3 bases, and 6 bases separated the two germline ends. The CDR3 sequence is CASSLVTDTEAFF. In DNA form, the CDR3 reads TGTGCCAGCAGCTTAGTGACAGACACTGAAGCTTTCTTT.

The chain couples TRBV28 to TRBJ2-2, with TRBD1 matching over 9 bases. From germline, CDR1 is MDHEN and CDR2 SYDVKM. V lost 4 bases and J lost 2; bases outside the gene matches: 5. The CDR3 is 16 residues long. Here the CDR3 DNA reads TGTGCCAGCAGTTCAAGGACAGGGGCCAACACCGGGGAGCTGTTTTTT. Encoded protein: CASSSRTGANTGELFF.

This clone has just one count. The chain couples TRBV5-8 to TRBJ1-1; D is uncertain. CDR3 length: 15 amino acids. Germline lookup yields CDR1 SGHTS and CDR2 YDEGEE. Trimming removed 4 bases at V and 2 bases at J, with 15 bases between. CDR3 protein: CASSEAGDPNTEAFF. The CDR3 nucleotides are TGTGCCAGCAGCGAGGCCGGGGATCCAAACACTGAAGCTTTCTTT. Full variable domain (missing parts from reference TRBV5-8 and TRBJ1-1): EAGVTQSPTHLIKTRGQQATLRCSPISGHTSVYWYQQALGLGLQFLLWYDEGEERNRGNFPPRFSGRQFPNYSSELNVNALELEDSALYLCASSEAGDPNTEAFFGQGTRLTVV.

J is TRBJ2-1 and V is TRBV7-8, with TRBD2 matching 11 bases. The CDR3 extends over 14 amino acids. Germline V CDR1 and CDR2: SGHVS, FQNEAQ. After removal of 7 bases from V and 6 bases from J, the junction contained 5 bases not matched to a gene. CDR3 nucleotides: TGTGCCAGCAAACCGGGACTAGCGGTCAATGAGCAGTTCTTC. It codes for CASKPGLAVNEQFF.

The chain carries TRBV2 and TRBJ1-6; TRBD1 might be the D (6 bases). This CDR3 has 15 residues. V was trimmed by 6 bases and J by 7 bases, leaving 16 bases between them. CDR1 is SNHLY and CDR2 is FYNNEI in the germline V gene. CDR3 protein: CASSDTQGWNSPLHF. In nucleotides, the CDR3 is TGTGCCAGCAGCGACACACAGGGTTGGAATTCACCCCTCCACTTT.

The chain uses TRBV11-1 and TRBJ2-1; 8 bases are a match to TRBD2. The CDR3 sequence is 15 residues long. The V segment lost 3 bases and the J segment 4 bases; nucleotides outside the gene matches: 5. Germline V gives CDR1 SGHAT, CDR2 FQDESV (reference sequence). The CDR3 DNA reads TGTGCCAGCAGCTTGAGCGGGGGAGAATACAATGAGCAGTTCTTC. This codes for CASSLSGGEYNEQFF.

The count of this clone is one. The chain has TRBV15 and TRBJ1-2; TRBD1 agrees at 9 bases. Germline V gene sequence: CDR1 LNHNV, CDR2 YYDKDF (reference sequence). The CDR3 runs to 16 residues. V shed 5 bases and J 4 bases; nucleotides not matched to a gene: 11. CDR3 bases: TGTGCCACCAGCGGGAGACTAGGACAGGGGACCTATGGCTACACCTTC. Its translation: CATSGRLGQGTYGYTF. The whole variable domain, remainder taken from reference TRBV15 and TRBJ1-2, is DAMVIQNPRYQVTQFGKPVTLSCSQTLNHNVMYWYQQKSSQAPKLLFHYYDKDFNNEADTPDNFQSRRPNTSFCFLDIRSPGLGDTAMYLCATSGRLGQGTYGYTFGSGTRLTVV.